These 19 T cell receptor beta chains originate from one sample sequenced in a study of T cells in Graves' hyperthyroidism and ophthalmopathy. The CDR3 regions of TCR beta were amplified from RNA transcripts. The study used the HTBI primer set for a first-round RT-PCR of the TCR CDR3. TCRdb re-called the multiplex PCR reads through MiXCR, storing one row per CDR3 protein. The sample lists almost 600,000 distinct CDR3 sequences; around 46% were seen once. The sequenced sample was peripheral blood or thyroid tissue (not recorded which). These receptors came from a woman aged 18-35 years with Graves' hyperthyroidism.

The chain employs TRBV29-1 and TRBJ1-4; TRBD1 matches 12 bases. This CDR3 has 16 amino acids. The V gene end was trimmed by 6 bases and the J gene end by 3 bases; junction bases not matched to a gene: 8. Germline V gene sequence: CDR1 SQVTM, CDR2 ANQGSEA. CDR3 sequence reads: CSVAGTGGASNEKLFF. The CDR3 DNA reads TGCAGCGTGGCCGGGACAGGGGGCGCGTCTAATGAAAAACTGTTTTTT.

About this clonotype itself: This could be a read error, since a much larger clone is one nucleotide away. The rearrangement joins TRBV19 to TRBJ2-5, with TRBD2 matching 11 bases. The V and J ends lost 9 bases and 3 bases, in that order; junction bases with no gene match: 18. This CDR3 is 18 amino acids long. CDR1 is LNHDA, CDR2 SQIVND, per germline (reference sequence). The CDR3 DNA follows: TGTGCCAGCAGTGATTCCGGGAATAGCGGGAGGGTCAAAGAGACCCAGTACTTC. Translating it yields CASSDSGNSGRVKETQYF. The variable domain in full, with the rest retrieved from reference TRBV19 and TRBJ2-5, is DGGITQSPKYLFRKEGQNVTLSCEQNLNHDAMYWYRQDPGQGLRLIYYSQIVNDFQKGDIAEGYSVSREKKESFPLTVTSAQKNPTAFYLCASSDSGNSGRVKETQYFGPGTRLLVL.

The chain employs TRBV20-1 and TRBJ1-4, with D hard to call. Germline CDR1 reads DFQATT; CDR2 reads SNEGSKA (reference sequence). The CDR3 is 15 amino acids. Trimming stripped 3 bases from V and 7 bases from J, with 18 bases between. CDR3 sequence: CSARTTSGRSEKLFF. The CDR3 nucleotides are TGCAGTGCTAGGACGACTAGCGGGAGGAGTGAAAAACTGTTTTTT.

There are a few counts of this clonotype. The CDR3 sequence is CASSQAQDEQFF. The CDR3 DNA reads as TGTGCCAGCAGCCAGGCTCAGGATGAGCAGTTCTTC. The rearrangement links TRBV7-3 to TRBJ2-1; D is undetermined. Trimming shortened V by 5 bases and J by 8 bases, and 10 bases separated the two germline ends. The CDR3 has 12 amino acids. The V gene's germline CDR1 is SGHTA and CDR2 FQGTGA.

The J gene is TRBJ1-3, the V gene TRBV7-2; no reliable D call. Trimming left V 6 bases short and J 5 bases short, with 17 bases between. This CDR3 is built from 15 residues. Germline-derived CDR1 and CDR2 are SGHTA and FQGNSA. CDR3 DNA sequence: TGTGCCAGCAGGCATCACACCGGGTCGCGAAACACCATATATTTT. Residues: CASRHHTGSRNTIYF. Looking up the rest from reference TRBV7-2 and TRBJ1-3 gives the full variable domain: GAGVSQSPSNKVTEKGKDVELRCDPISGHTALYWYRQSLGQGLEFLIYFQGNSAPDKSGLPSDRFSAERTGGSVSTLTIQRTQQEDSAVYLCASRHHTGSRNTIYFGEGSWLTVV.

This clonotype has ten or more counts. The gene calls are TRBV6-1 and TRBJ1-5, with a weak D call TRBD1 (6 bases). The V gene lost 5 bases and the J gene lost 3 bases, with 14 bases spanning the gap. Germline V gene sequence: CDR1 MNHNS, CDR2 SASEGT. CDR3 size: 15 residues. The CDR3 coding sequence is TGTGCCAGCAGTAGTTCAGGGGACCTCAATCAGCCCCAGCATTTT. It codes for CASSSSGDLNQPQHF.

This clonotype was recorded only once. The V gene is TRBV20-1, the J gene TRBJ1-2, with D tentatively TRBD1 (5 bases). This CDR3 is 11 amino acids long. V was trimmed by 5 bases and J by 14 bases, leaving 18 bases between them. CDR1 and CDR2 (germline): DFQATT, SNEGSKA (reference sequence). CDR3 DNA: TGCAGTGCTTTTCGTAGTGGGGCTGGAACCTTC. Amino acid sequence: CSAFRSGAGTF.

The sample holds many counts of this clonotype. The genes are TRBV4-1 and TRBJ1-1, with no clear D. This CDR3 has 13 residues. V lost 2 bases and J 1 base, leaving 5 bases between the germline ends. The V gene's germline CDR1 is MGHRA and CDR2 YSYEKL. Here the CDR3 reads CASSQKENTEAFF. The CDR3 nucleotides read TGCGCCAGCAGCCAAAAGGAGAACACTGAAGCTTTCTTT.

The genes are TRBV29-1 and TRBJ2-7; tentative D call: TRBD2 (6 bases). Looked up from germline, CDR1 is SQVTM and CDR2 is ANQGSEA. The CDR3 runs 13 residues. The V end lost 8 bases, the J end lost 2 bases, and 16 bases lay between the germline ends. The CDR3 DNA reads as TGCAGCCAAGTAGGGACTCCTGCCTACGAGCAGTACTTC. Encoded protein: CSQVGTPAYEQYF.

On this clonotype: Here the CDR3 omits its conserved ending phenylalanine or tryptophan, so a read error is the likely source. The chain combines TRBV5-1 with TRBJ1-1, with 7 nucleotides matching TRBD1. The CDR3 spans 14 residues. Germline V CDR1 and CDR2: SGHRS, YFSETQ. CDR3 amino acids: CASNLTGLNTEAFL. The CDR3 DNA reads as TGCGCCAGCAACTTGACAGGGTTGAACACTGAAGCTTTCCTT.

The chain employs TRBV15 and TRBJ2-7; perhaps TRBD1 as D (5 bases). Germline CDR1 LNHNV, CDR2 YYDKDF (reference sequence). V was cut by 5 bases and J by 2 bases, with 13 bases left in between. The CDR3 is 14 residues long. CDR3 in DNA: TGTGCCACCAGCTTGATTGGGGCCCCCTACGAGCAGTACTTC. This gives the protein CATSLIGAPYEQYF.

This chain connects TRBV12-3 or TRBV12-4 to TRBJ1-1, with D possibly TRBD1 on 6 matching bases. V was trimmed by 5 bases and J by 4 bases, leaving 26 bases between them. The CDR3 is 18 amino acids. The CDR3 DNA follows: TGTGCCAGCAGTGAGCAACCTTCGACAAGTGGGGGCGTCACTGAAGCTTTCTTT. Translating gives CASSEQPSTSGGVTEAFF.

This chain connects TRBV7-9 to TRBJ1-2; D perhaps matches TRBD1 (5 bases). The CDR3 is 15 residues long. The V gene lost 3 bases and the J gene lost 7 bases, with 18 bases spanning the gap. The germline V gene encodes CDR1 SEHNR and CDR2 FQNEAQ (reference sequence). The CDR3, as DNA: TGTGCCAGCAGCTTCAATAGCGGAGGCACAGGTGGCTACACCTTC. Encoded protein: CASSFNSGGTGGYTF.

The sample holds many counts of this clonotype. This chain connects TRBV13 to TRBJ2-7, with 8 bases lining up with TRBD1. CDR3 size: 14 residues. After removal of 8 bases from V and 5 bases from J, the junction contained 11 bases not matched to a gene. Germline V gene sequence: CDR1 PRHDT, CDR2 FYEKMQ (reference sequence). The CDR3 DNA follows: TGTGCCAGCCGCCGGACAGGGAGCGTCAACGAGCAGTACTTC. It codes for CASRRTGSVNEQYF.

At least ten counts were recorded for this clonotype. V usage is TRBV5-4 and J usage is TRBJ2-7; perhaps D is TRBD1 or TRBD2 (6 bases each). CDR1 is SGHNT and CDR2 is YYREEE in the germline V gene (reference sequence). The CDR3 contains 15 residues. Trimming removed 0 bases from V and 5 bases from J, with 15 bases in between. In nucleotides, the CDR3 is TGTGCCAGCAGCTTGGCCGGGGGCAGGGACGACGAGCAGTACTTC. This translates into CASSLAGGRDDEQYF.

This clonotype was detected ten times or more. V usage is TRBV12-3 or TRBV12-4 and J usage is TRBJ2-5, with D perhaps TRBD2 (6 bases). The germline V and J ends were trimmed by 3 bases and 0 bases, with 14 bases remaining between them. This CDR3 is 16 amino acids long. The CDR3 loop reads CASSFRGRDYQETQYF. In nucleotides, the CDR3 is TGTGCCAGCAGTTTTAGGGGCCGGGACTACCAAGAGACCCAGTACTTC.

There are many counts of this clonotype. This rearrangement joins TRBV29-1 to TRBJ2-7, with D maybe TRBD2 (7 bases). Germline assignment: CDR1 SQVTM and CDR2 ANQGSEA. V was cut by 6 bases and J by 3 bases, with 21 bases left in between. CDR3 length equals 15 residues. The CDR3 is CSVQGGEASYYEQYF. Written as DNA, the CDR3 is TGCAGCGTCCAAGGGGGGGAGGCAAGCTACTACGAGCAGTACTTC.

V usage is TRBV24-1 and J usage is TRBJ2-5; D gene unclear. CDR3 size: 14 residues. V was pared by 0 bases and J by 7 bases, with 11 bases between. Germline CDR1 and CDR2: KGHDR and SFDVKD. The CDR3 nucleotides read TGTGCCACCAGTGATTTGGGGGAAAAGGGGACCCAGTACTTC. It yields the protein CATSDLGEKGTQYF.

CDR3 coding DNA: TGTGCCAGCAGCTCCGGAGTTGTAAATTCACCCCTCCACTTT. This encodes CASSSGVVNSPLHF. V and J are TRBV7-3 and TRBJ1-6; D is unclear. The CDR3 is made up of 14 amino acids. Trimming pared 4 bases from V and 7 bases from J, leaving 11 bases between. Germline V gene data show CDR1 as SGHTA and CDR2 as FQGTGA.